A selection of T cell receptor beta chains follows, all from one sample in a study of Ad26.COV2.S vaccination and SARS-CoV-2 variants. Profiling relied on immunoSEQ multiplex PCR, and the TCRdb table lists in-frame clones only, not all of them. Of 440,000 or so clones detected, around 92% appear once; the ten largest clones hold around 1.7%. The source was peripheral blood, collected in a trial of Ad26.COV2.S vaccine versus placebo. These receptors were obtained from a person aged 18-60 years who received the Ad26.COV2.S COVID-19 vaccine or a placebo. CDR3s include the opening cysteine and the closing phenylalanine or tryptophan. Each record gives: J gene, V gene, D gene, CDR3 protein, CDR3 DNA. D genes are given only for firm matches.

TRBJ2-7	TRBV11-3	TRBD1	CASSSWDSPYEQYF	TGTGCCAGCAGCTCCTGGGACAGCCCCTACGAGCAGTACTTC
TRBJ2-1	TRBV6-2/TRBV6-3	-	CASSFPEGAGEQFF	TGTGCCAGCAGTTTCCCCGAAGGGGCGGGTGAGCAGTTCTTC
TRBJ1-2	TRBV7-9	-	CASSFSGTGGGYTF	TGTGCCAGCAGCTTTTCAGGTACTGGAGGTGGCTACACCTTC
TRBJ2-3	TRBV4-3	-	CASSQGPDRTDTQYF	TGCGCCAGCAGCCAAGGACCGGACCGCACAGATACGCAGTATTTT
TRBJ1-3	TRBV19	-	CASSFGGGNTIYF	TGTGCCAGTAGCTTCGGAGGTGGAAACACCATATATTTT
TRBJ2-1	TRBV7-9	-	CASSGINGAAYNEQFF	TGTGCCAGCAGCGGGATTAACGGGGCGGCCTACAATGAGCAGTTCTTC
TRBJ2-5	TRBV5-4	-	CASSLLLGQETQYF	TGTGCCAGCAGCTTGTTATTAGGACAAGAGACCCAGTACTTC
TRBJ1-5	TRBV6-6	-	CASSYGRVNQPQHF	TGTGCCAGCAGTTACGGCAGGGTTAATCAGCCCCAGCATTTT
TRBJ2-1	TRBV21-1	-	CASSKAGLDEQFF	TGTGCCAGCAGCAAAGCCGGACTAGATGAGCAGTTCTTC
TRBJ2-7	TRBV6-5	-	CATRDPNEQYF	TGTGCCACTCGGGACCCTAACGAGCAGTACTTC
TRBJ2-5	TRBV6-5	-	CASSSGPLQETQYF	TGTGCCAGCAGTTCTGGTCCCCTCCAAGAGACCCAGTACTTC
TRBJ2-5	TRBV6-5	-	CASIIGPGEETQYF	TGTGCCAGCATCATAGGCCCCGGGGAGGAGACCCAGTACTTC
TRBJ2-7	TRBV27	TRBD1	CASARDSASEQYF	TGTGCCAGCGCTAGGGACAGTGCTTCCGAGCAGTACTTC
TRBJ2-1	TRBV6-2/TRBV6-3	-	CASSLQVDEQFF	TGTGCCAGCAGCCTACAGGTGGATGAGCAGTTCTTC
TRBJ1-2	TRBV7-6	TRBD1	CASSHNRGTGSNYGYTF	TGTGCCAGCAGCCACAATAGGGGGACAGGCTCTAACTATGGCTACACCTTC
TRBJ2-5	TRBV20-1	-	CSPFGPETQYF	TGCAGTCCTTTCGGTCCAGAGACCCAGTACTTC
TRBJ2-3	TRBV9	-	CASSAQVGTDTQYF	TGTGCCAGCAGCGCACAGGTTGGCACAGATACGCAGTATTTT
TRBJ1-1	TRBV9	-	CASSGQVGNTEAFF	TGTGCCAGCAGCGGACAGGTTGGTAACACTGAAGCTTTCTTT
TRBJ2-7	TRBV9	-	CASSVGGPSYEQYF	TGTGCCAGCAGCGTAGGCGGGCCCTCCTACGAGCAGTACTTC
TRBJ1-2	TRBV2	-	CASSEALRGRYGYTF	TGTGCCAGCAGTGAAGCCCTAAGGGGACGCTATGGCTACACCTTC